The clone carrying this TCR beta chain was recorded at least ten times. Its target is not known. The entry originates in a study of breast tumors, draining lymph nodes, adjacent tissues. Findings of the study overall: Luminal-like breast cancer showed significantly greater tumor-nontumor repertoire similarity than basal-like breast cancer did. Compared with lymph nodes, tumors were less diverse; compared with nontumor tissue, more. The lymph node origin of tumor T cells was framed as consistent with a hypothesis, not demonstrated. Data fit most tumor T cells coming from lymph node, expanding in tumor.

Axillary draining lymph nodes of breast cancer patients supplied the node samples. TCRdb re-derived calls from the multiplex PCR reads in MiXCR, one entry per CDR3 protein. The sample gives 85,000 to 130,000 distinct CDR3 sequences, approximately 21% of which show up once; 1% to 1.5% is in the top ten. The clonotype comes from a female donor with breast cancer. Some clones in this sample may be carry-over from other donors' samples. Sequenced material: axillary lymph node tissue.

CDR3 region: CASSPLVGVEGEKLFF. CDR3 bases: TGTGCCAGCAGCCCCCTGGTCGGGGTCGAAGGTGAAAAACTGTTTTTT. This chain uses TRBV5-6 with TRBJ1-4; unclear D gene. Germline V gene sequence: CDR1 SGHDT, CDR2 YYEEEE. This CDR3 has 16 amino acids. Trimming pared 4 bases from V and 7 bases from J, leaving 20 bases between.